This TCR beta chain was recovered during a study of T cell responses to AZD1222 COVID-19 vaccine. Concerning this clone itself: Its target is not known.

Clones were read by immunoSEQ multiplex PCR, and TCRdb kept only the in-frame ones, dropping some. The table has more than 140,000 clones, approximately 89% seen once. General study points: Unmutated variant regions reportedly attract nearly half of all spike-specific TCRs.

Germline CDR1 SGHAT, CDR2 FQNNGV. The CDR3 totals 17 residues. With 1 base clipped from V and 3 bases from J, the junction kept 6 bases outside the gene matches. This material consisted of peripheral blood, taken on day 0 of MenACWY control vaccination. This clonotype was obtained from an adult in good health. This chain links TRBV11-2 with TRBJ2-1; 10 positions match TRBD2. This chain's CDR3 is CASSLVSSGGLYNEQFF. CDR3 sequence (DNA): TGTGCCAGCAGCTTAGTGTCTAGCGGGGGACTCTACAATGAGCAGTTCTTC.